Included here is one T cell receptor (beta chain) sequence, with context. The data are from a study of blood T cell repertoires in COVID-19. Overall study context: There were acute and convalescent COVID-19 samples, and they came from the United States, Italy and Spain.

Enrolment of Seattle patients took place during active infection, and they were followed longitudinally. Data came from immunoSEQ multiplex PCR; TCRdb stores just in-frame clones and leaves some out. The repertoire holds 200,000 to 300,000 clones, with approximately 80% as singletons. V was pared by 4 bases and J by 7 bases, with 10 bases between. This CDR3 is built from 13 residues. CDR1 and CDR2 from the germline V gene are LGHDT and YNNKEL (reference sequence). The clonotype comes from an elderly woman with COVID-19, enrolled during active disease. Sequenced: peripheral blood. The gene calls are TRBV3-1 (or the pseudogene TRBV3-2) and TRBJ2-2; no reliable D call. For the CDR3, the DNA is TGTGCCAGCAGCCTATCCTTTATCGGGGAGCTGTTTTTT. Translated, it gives CASSLSFIGELFF.